This T cell receptor beta chain emerged from a study of blood T cell repertoires in COVID-19 (dated by TCRdb to 2020 to 2021). In terms of the full investigation: Samples covering the acute and convalescent phases of COVID-19 were provided by collaborators in the United States, Italy and Spain. The prospective study material was composed of cDNA or gDNA derived from T cells, B-cell-depleted T cells, or PBMCs. Deeply sampled blood TCRbeta repertoires from subjects exposed to, actively infected with, or recovered from COVID-19 were included in the dataset. The repertoires were made available in a free public database intended to serve as a resource for research on the immune response to SARS-CoV-2. Samples were obtained from the ongoing ImmuneRACE study (first 160 participants) and from approximately 1,200 subjects provided by 6 global collaborators. The sample metadata nearly always contained a de-identified subject ID, COVID-19 status, age in years and sex. Where available, HLA class I and class II types were taken from metadata supplied by the sample provider and were not determined by assay-based typing.

A note on this clone: This clone's antigen is unknown. Within one base of it there is no much larger clone, and no base qualities were kept.

One collaborating source in Seattle enrolled patients while the patients were actively infected and followed the patients over time throughout the course of disease. The collaborating institutions used their own protocols to collect whole blood in K2EDTA tubes. For TCRbeta analysis, collaborator samples were shipped as frozen whole blood, as isolated PBMCs, or as DNA extracted from either sample type. TCRbeta CDR3 regions were amplified from genomic DNA by means of the immunoSEQ Assay, a bias-controlled multiplex PCR. Under the source paper's analysis protocol: The number of nucleated cells in each sample was estimated by amplification of reference gene primers within the assay. Sequence reads were collapsed and filtered to measure the absolute abundance of every unique TCRbeta CDR3 rearrangement. For each sample, productive Simpson clonality was calculated as the square root of Simpson's diversity index over productive rearrangements. Imported from immuneACCESS, the table was reduced by TCRdb to in-frame sequences with V and J called. These copies leave out some clones; in studies compared against another copy, an unresolved V gene accounts for under half, and the cause of the remainder is not known. V, J and clone size are taken as reported in that table, and D and trimming were inferred from the DNA itself. The sample table contains 70,000 to 90,000 clones; only one count was recorded for 65% to 90% of them. The ten largest make up around 6% of the sample.

General findings and caveats noted by the study authors: Clinical and demographic metadata were provided uncurated, with the amount varying by source and participant.

The CDR3, from cysteine to phenylalanine, totals 12 residues. The sequence is cut down to CDR3 DNA, 36 bases in frame from base 1. The germline V gene encodes CDR1 SEHNR and CDR2 FQNEAQ (reference sequence). Cut back by 5 bases and 7 bases, the V and J ends lie 11 bases apart. The sequence came from a man aged 80 or over with COVID-19, enrolled during active disease. Specimen: peripheral blood. The V gene is TRBV7-9 and the J gene is TRBJ1-2; the best D guess is TRBD1, with 6 bases matching. The CDR3 region reads CASSQTGSGYTF. The sequenced DNA is TGTGCCAGCAGCCAAACAGGGAGTGGCTACACCTTC.